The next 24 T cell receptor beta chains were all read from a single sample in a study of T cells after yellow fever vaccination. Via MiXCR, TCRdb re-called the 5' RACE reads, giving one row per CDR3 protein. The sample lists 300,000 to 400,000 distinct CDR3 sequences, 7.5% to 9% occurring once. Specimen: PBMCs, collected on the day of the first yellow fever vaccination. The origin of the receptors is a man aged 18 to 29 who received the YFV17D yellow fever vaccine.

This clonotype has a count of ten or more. The CDR3: CASSLLDGDTQYF. CDR3 nucleotides: TGTGCCAGCAGCTTGCTGGACGGGGATACGCAGTATTTT. This chain joins TRBV7-3 and TRBJ2-3; D call uncertain. The CDR3 covers 13 residues. V was cut by 3 bases and J by 6 bases, with 10 bases left in between. Germline V gene lookup returns CDR1 SGHTA and CDR2 FQGTGA.

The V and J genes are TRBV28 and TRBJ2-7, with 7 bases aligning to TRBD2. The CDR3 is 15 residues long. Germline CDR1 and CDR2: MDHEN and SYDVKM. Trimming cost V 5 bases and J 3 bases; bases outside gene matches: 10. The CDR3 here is CASSRRRDYHYEQYV. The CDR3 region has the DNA TGTGCCAGCAGTCGACGCCGGGACTACCACTACGAGCAGTACGTC.

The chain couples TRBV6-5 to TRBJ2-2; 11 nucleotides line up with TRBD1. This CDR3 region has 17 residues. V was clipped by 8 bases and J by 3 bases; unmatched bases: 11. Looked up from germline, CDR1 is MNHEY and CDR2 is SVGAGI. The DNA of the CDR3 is TGTGCCAGCGGGACAGGGGGAAACCGCCGCTACACCGGGGAGCTGTTTTTT. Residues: CASGTGGNRRYTGELFF.

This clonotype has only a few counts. The DNA for the CDR3 is TGTGCCAGCAGCCAATTGGGACGAGCCTCCTACAATGAGCAGTTCTTC. Translated: CASSQLGRASYNEQFF. V usage is TRBV4-2 and J usage is TRBJ2-1; either TRBD1 or TRBD2 may fit D (5 bases each). In germline, CDR1 is LGHNA, CDR2 YNFKEQ. Deletions cut 2 bases from V and 0 bases from J, with 11 bases between. This CDR3 has 16 residues.

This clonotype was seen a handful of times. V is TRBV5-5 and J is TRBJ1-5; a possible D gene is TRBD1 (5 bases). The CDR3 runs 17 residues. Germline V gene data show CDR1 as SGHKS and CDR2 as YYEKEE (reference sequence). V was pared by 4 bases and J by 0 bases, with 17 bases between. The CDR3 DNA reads TGTGCCAGCAGCGATGTCCCGACAGAATATAGCAATCAGCCCCAGCATTTT. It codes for CASSDVPTEYSNQPQHF.

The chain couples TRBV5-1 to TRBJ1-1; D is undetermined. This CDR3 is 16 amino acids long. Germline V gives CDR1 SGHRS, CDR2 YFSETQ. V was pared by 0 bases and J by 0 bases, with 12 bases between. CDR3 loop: CASSLGRRPLNTEAFF. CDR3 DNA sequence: TGCGCCAGCAGCTTGGGGAGGCGGCCTCTGAACACTGAAGCTTTCTTT.

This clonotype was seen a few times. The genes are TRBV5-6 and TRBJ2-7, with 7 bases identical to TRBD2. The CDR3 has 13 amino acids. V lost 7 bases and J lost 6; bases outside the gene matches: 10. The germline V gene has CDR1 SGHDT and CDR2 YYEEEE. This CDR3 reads CASVGRGRSEQYF. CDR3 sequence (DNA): TGTGCCAGCGTGGGGAGGGGTAGGTCCGAGCAGTACTTC.

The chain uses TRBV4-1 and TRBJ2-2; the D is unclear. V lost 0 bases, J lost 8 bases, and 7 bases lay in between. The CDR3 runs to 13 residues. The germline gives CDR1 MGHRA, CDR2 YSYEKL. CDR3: CASSQDRFGELFF. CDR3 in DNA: TGCGCCAGCAGCCAAGACAGATTTGGGGAGCTGTTTTTT.

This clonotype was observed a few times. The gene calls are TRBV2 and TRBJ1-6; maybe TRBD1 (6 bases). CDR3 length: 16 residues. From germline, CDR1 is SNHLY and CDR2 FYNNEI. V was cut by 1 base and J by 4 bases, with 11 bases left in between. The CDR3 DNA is TGTGCCAGCAGTGAAGGGACAGAGATGTATAATTCACCCCTCCACTTT. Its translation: CASSEGTEMYNSPLHF.

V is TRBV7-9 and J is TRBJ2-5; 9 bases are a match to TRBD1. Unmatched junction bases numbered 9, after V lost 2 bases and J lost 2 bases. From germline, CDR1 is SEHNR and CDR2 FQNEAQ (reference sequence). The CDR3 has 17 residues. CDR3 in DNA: TGTGCCAGCAGCTTATGGGCGGGACAGGGTATTCAAGAGACCCAGTACTTC. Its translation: CASSLWAGQGIQETQYF.

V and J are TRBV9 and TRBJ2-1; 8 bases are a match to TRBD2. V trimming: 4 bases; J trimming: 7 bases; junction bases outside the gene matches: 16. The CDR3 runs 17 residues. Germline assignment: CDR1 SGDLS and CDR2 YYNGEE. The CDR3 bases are TGTGCCAGCAGCCCGCCCATTTTCGGGGGGGCGGGAAATGAGCAGTTCTTC. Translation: CASSPPIFGGAGNEQFF.

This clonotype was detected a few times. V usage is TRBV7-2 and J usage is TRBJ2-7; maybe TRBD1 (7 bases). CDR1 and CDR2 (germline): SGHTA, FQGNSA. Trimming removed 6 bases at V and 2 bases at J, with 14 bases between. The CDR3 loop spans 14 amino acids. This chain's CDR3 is CASSRQGGTYEQYV. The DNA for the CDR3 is TGTGCCAGCAGTCGACAGGGAGGCACCTACGAGCAGTACGTC.

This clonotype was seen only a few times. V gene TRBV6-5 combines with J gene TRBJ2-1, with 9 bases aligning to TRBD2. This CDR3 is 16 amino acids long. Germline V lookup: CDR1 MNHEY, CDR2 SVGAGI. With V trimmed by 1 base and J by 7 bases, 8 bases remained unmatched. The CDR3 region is CASSYWGLASMNEQFF. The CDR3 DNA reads TGTGCCAGCAGTTACTGGGGACTAGCTAGCATGAATGAGCAGTTCTTC.

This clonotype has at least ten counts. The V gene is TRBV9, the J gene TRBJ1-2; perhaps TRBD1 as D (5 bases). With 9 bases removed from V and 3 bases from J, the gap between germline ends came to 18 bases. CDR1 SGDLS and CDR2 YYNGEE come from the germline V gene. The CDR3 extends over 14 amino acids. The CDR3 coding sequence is TGTGCCACTGGGACGACAGTTGCGGACTATGGCTACACCTTC. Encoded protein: CATGTTVADYGYTF.

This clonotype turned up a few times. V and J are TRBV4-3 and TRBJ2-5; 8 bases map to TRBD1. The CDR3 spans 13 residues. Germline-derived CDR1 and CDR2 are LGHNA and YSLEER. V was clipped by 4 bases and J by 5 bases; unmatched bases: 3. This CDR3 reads CASSRQGAETQYF. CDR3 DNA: TGCGCCAGCAGCCGGCAGGGGGCCGAGACCCAGTACTTC.

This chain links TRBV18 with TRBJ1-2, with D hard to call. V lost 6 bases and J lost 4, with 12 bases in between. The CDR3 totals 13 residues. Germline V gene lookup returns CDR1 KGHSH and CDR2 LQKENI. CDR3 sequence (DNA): TGTGCCAGCTCGTCAGAGGAGTCCTATGGCTACACCTTC. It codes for CASSSEESYGYTF.

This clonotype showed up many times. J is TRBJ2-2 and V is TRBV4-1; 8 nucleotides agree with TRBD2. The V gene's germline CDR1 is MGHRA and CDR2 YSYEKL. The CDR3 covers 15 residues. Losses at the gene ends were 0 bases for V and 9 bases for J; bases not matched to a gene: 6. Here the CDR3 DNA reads TGCGCCAGCAGCCAAGATACTAGCGGCCACCGGGAGCTGTTTTTT. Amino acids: CASSQDTSGHRELFF.

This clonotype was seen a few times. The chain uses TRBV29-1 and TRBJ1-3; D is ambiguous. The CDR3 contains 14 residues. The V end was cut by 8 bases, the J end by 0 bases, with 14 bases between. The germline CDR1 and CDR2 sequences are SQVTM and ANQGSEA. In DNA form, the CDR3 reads TGCAGCCTTAGCAGAACACTCTCTGGAAACACCATATATTTT. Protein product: CSLSRTLSGNTIYF.

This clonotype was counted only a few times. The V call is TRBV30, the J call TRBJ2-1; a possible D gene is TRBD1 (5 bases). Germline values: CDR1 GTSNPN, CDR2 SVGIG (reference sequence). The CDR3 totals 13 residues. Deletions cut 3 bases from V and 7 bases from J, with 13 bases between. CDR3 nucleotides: TGTGCCTGGAGGGGGCCAGGTCAAAATGAGCAGTTCTTC. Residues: CAWRGPGQNEQFF.

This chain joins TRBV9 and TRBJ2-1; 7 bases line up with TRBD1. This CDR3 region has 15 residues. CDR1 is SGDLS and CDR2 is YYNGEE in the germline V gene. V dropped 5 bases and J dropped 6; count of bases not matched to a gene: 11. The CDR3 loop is CASSLTGKTTNEQFF. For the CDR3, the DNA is TGTGCCAGCAGTCTGACAGGGAAAACTACCAATGAGCAGTTCTTC.

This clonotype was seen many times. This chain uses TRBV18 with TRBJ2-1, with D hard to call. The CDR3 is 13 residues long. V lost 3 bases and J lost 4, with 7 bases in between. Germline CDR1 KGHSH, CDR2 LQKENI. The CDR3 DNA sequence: TGTGCCAGCTCACCTAGAGATTACAATGAGCAGTTCTTC. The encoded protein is CASSPRDYNEQFF.

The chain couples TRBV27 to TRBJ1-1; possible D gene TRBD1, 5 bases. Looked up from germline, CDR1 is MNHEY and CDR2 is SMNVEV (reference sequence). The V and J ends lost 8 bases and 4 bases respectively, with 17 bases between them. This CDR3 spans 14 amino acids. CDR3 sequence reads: CASSALDTGTEAFF. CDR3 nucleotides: TGTGCCAGCTCAGCCCTGGACACGGGCACTGAAGCTTTCTTT.

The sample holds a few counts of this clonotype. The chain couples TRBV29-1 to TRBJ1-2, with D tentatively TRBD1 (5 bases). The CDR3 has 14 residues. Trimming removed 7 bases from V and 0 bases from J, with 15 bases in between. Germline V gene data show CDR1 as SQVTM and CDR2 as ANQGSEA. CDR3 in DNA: TGCAGCGCCGTCGCGGGGGACGCTAACTATGGCTACACCTTC. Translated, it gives CSAVAGDANYGYTF.

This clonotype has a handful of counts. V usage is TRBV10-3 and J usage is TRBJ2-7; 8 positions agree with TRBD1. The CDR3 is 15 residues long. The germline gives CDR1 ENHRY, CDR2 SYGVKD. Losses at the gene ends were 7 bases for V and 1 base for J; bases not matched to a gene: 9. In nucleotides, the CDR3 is TGTGCCATCACCTCGACAGGGGCCCTATCCTACGAGCAGTACGTC. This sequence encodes CAITSTGALSYEQYV.